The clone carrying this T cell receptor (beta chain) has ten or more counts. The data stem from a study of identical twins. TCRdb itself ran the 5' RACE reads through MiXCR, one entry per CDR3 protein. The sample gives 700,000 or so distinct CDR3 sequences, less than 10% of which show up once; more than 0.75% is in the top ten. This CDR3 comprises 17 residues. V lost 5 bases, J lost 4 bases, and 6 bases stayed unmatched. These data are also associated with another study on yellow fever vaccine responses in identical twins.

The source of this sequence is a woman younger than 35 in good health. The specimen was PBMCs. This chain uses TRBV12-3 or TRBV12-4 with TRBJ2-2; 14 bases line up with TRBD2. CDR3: CASSRTSGGSGTGELFF. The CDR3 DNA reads TGTGCCAGCAGTCGGACTAGCGGGGGGTCGGGCACCGGGGAGCTGTTTTTT.